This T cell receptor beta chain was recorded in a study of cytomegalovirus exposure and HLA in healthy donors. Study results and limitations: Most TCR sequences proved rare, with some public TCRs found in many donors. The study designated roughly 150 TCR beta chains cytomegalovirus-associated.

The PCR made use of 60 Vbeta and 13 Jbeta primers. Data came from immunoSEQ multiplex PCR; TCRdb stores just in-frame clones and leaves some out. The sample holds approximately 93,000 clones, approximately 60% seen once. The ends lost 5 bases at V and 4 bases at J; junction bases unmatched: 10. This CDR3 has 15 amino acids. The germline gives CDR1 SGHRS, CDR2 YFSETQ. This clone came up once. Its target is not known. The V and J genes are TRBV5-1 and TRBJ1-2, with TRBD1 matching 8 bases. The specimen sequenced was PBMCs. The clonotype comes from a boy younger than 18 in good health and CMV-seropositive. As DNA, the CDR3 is TGCGCCAGCAGTGAACCAGGGGGCACGGGCTATGGCTACACCTTC. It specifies CASSEPGGTGYGYTF.